Sequencing of this T cell receptor (beta chain) was carried out in a study of vaccination and CD4 T cells after COVID-19. Across the study: Participants were vaccinated with two doses, given as either BNT162b2 or mRNA-1273 vaccine. Diagnosis preceded the drawing of post-COVID samples by a median around 95 days (range 35 to 161). The stimulating agents, overlapping spike peptides, came from SARS-CoV-2, HCoV-NL63, HCoV-OC43 and HCoV-229E. Samples after vaccination came a median approximately 2.5 months past dose two, ranging 14 to 241.

Sequenced with the Oncomine TCR Beta short-read assay was DNA taken from cultured CD4+ T cells. MiXCR, run by TCRdb on the PCR reads, gives a single entry per CDR3 protein. The sample includes about 25,000 distinct CDR3 sequences, approximately 50% seen only once; the top ten take approximately 6.1%. As regards this clonotype: Its antigen is still unknown.

Treatment given: approximately 10-day PBMC culture with coronavirus spike peptide pools or control peptides (ViraFEST assay). The CDR3 totals 16 residues. Per germline, CDR1 MGHDK and CDR2 SYGVNS. Unmatched junction bases numbered 7, after V lost 3 bases and J lost 2 bases. The sequencing sample was made of CD4+ T cells from blood, cultured in vitro. This receptor was obtained from a human donor who had recovered from COVID-19. The chain recombines TRBV25-1 with TRBJ1-5, with TRBD1 identical over 7 bases. CDR3 protein: CASSDSDRTGNQPQHF. DNA for the CDR3: TGTGCCAGCAGTGATTCGGACAGGACGGGCAATCAGCCCCAGCATTTT.